This T cell receptor (beta chain) is drawn from a study of T cells expressing NK-cell markers. TCR beta cDNA was made by 5'RACE template switching with UMIs. TCRdb reprocessed the 5' RACE reads; each CDR3 protein has one entry and no DNA is given. The sample spans 300,000 to 450,000 distinct CDR3 sequences; the ten largest clones claim roughly 5.2%. This CDR3 comprises 14 residues. Germline V CDR1 and CDR2: SGHRS, YFSETQ. This receptor was identified in a man aged 18 to 69 in good health. What was sequenced was blood T cells: a sorted CD56 or NKG2C T cell subset, CD4+ or CD8+ T cells, or bulk PBMC T cells (not recorded which). The J gene is TRBJ1-1, the V gene TRBV5-1; TCRdb gives TRBD1 as the D gene, but with no DNA this cannot be confirmed. The CDR3 reads CASSKDSMNTEAFF.